Listed below are T cell receptor beta chains from one sample, sequenced in a study of OX40 agonist ivuxolimab in advanced cancers. Clones were sequenced by immunoSEQ multiplex PCR, and TCRdb holds only the in-frame ones, with some missing. The table includes approximately 60,000 clones, 65% to 90% detected once. The specimen comprised CD4+ or CD8+ T cells sorted from blood, sampled in a trial of the OX40 agonist ivuxolimab. The receptors originated from an adult with an advanced solid tumor such as melanoma, head and neck, liver or kidney cancer. Each CDR3 is given with its conserved first and last residue. A D gene is named only where the DNA matches it firmly. Only some rows state a clone size, as once, few, many or a class for expanded clones.

j_call clone_size v_call d_call cdr3_nt cdr3_aa
TRBJ2-5 . TRBV7-8 . TGTGCCAGCAGCCCGGCAGAGTACCAAGAGACCCAGTACTTC CASSPAEYQETQYF
TRBJ2-5 . TRBV7-9 . TGTGCCAGCAGTCAATCCTCAGCTCCCCGGGAGACCCAGTACTTC CASSQSSAPRETQYF
TRBJ2-2 . TRBV5-6 TRBD1 TGTGCCAGCAGCTTGGAACAGGGGGTCGGGGAGCTGTTTTTT CASSLEQGVGELFF
TRBJ1-5 . TRBV28 . TGTGCCAGCACCGCCCCCCGGGGAATAGCATATCAGCCCCAGCATTTT CASTAPRGIAYQPQHF
TRBJ2-1 . TRBV5-1 TRBD2 TGCGCCAGCAGCGTCCCACTAGCGGGGCACTACAATGAGCAGTTCTTC CASSVPLAGHYNEQFF
TRBJ1-1 . TRBV6-1 . TGTGCCAGCAGTGAGCCCCTCCTGTTCAGGAGCACTGAAGCTTTCTTT CASSEPLLFRSTEAFF
TRBJ2-7 . TRBV6-1 . TGTGCCAGCAGCCCGGGACCTCGCTCCTACGAGCAGTACTTC CASSPGPRSYEQYF
TRBJ1-2 . TRBV2 . TGTGCCAGCAGTGTTTTCGCAGAATCCTCATATGGCTACACCTTC CASSVFAESSYGYTF
TRBJ2-7 . TRBV6-1 . TGTGCGGCAGGCGGCGATCTCTACGAGCAGTACTTC CAAGGDLYEQYF
TRBJ2-5 . TRBV5-1 TRBD2 TGCGCCAGCAGCTTGGATGTTAGCGGGAAAACCCAGTACTTC CASSLDVSGKTQYF
TRBJ2-3 . TRBV2 TRBD1 TGTGCTTCGGGACAGTTGACAGATACGCAGTATTTT CASGQLTDTQYF
TRBJ2-1 . TRBV19 TRBD1 TGTGCCACCAGGCACAGGGGCGGCGATGAGCAGTTCTTC CATRHRGGDEQFF
TRBJ2-7 few TRBV23-1 . TGCGCCAGCAGTCAATCGAGGGGACCGACTTATCGGTACGAGCAGTACTTC CASSQSRGPTYRYEQYF
TRBJ1-4 . TRBV2 . TGTGCCAGCAGTGACGGGGACGGAGAAAAACTGTTTTTT CASSDGDGEKLFF
TRBJ2-5 . TRBV2 . TGTGCCAGCAGTGATCGGGGGCAGACCCAAGAGACCCAGTACTTC CASSDRGQTQETQYF
TRBJ2-3 . TRBV5-4 TRBD2 TGTGCCAGCAGCTTGGTTCTTAGCGGGGGCAACACAGATACGCAGTATTTT CASSLVLSGGNTDTQYF
TRBJ2-1 . TRBV7-9 . TGTGCCAGCAGCTCCCAGGTTGGTGAGCAGTTCTTC CASSSQVGEQFF
TRBJ2-7 . TRBV2 TRBD2 TGTGCCAGCAAAGGGACTAGCGGGGACAACGAGCAGTACTTC CASKGTSGDNEQYF
TRBJ2-7 . TRBV6-1 . TGTGCCAGCAGTGCCTCTTCCGGGACTGTCGCGCAGTACTTC CASSASSGTVAQYF
TRBJ1-4 . TRBV7-9 . TGTGCCAGCAGCCCGGGTAACCCTAATGAAAAACTGTTTTTT CASSPGNPNEKLFF
TRBJ2-1 . TRBV6-1 TRBD2 TGTGCCAGCGACCCGGGACTAGGATGGGGTGAGCAGTTCTTC CASDPGLGWGEQFF
TRBJ2-3 . TRBV6-1 TRBD1 TGTGCCAGCAGTGCGTTCGCCGGGACAGCCACAGATACGCAGTATTTT CASSAFAGTATDTQYF
TRBJ2-1 . TRBV10-3 . TGTGCCACAAGGGACTCATCCGGCGATGAGCAGTTCTTC CATRDSSGDEQFF
TRBJ2-7 . TRBV7-9 . TGTGCCAGCAGCTTTTTTCGCCGCCGGGAGCAGTACTTC CASSFFRRREQYF
TRBJ2-3 . TRBV28 . TGTGCCAGCAGTTTAACTGGGGGTACGACAGATACGCAGTATTTT CASSLTGGTTDTQYF
TRBJ2-5 . TRBV6-1 TRBD1 TGTGCCAGCACGAAGGGGGCGCTTAGCGAGACCCAGTACTTC CASTKGALSETQYF
TRBJ2-1 . TRBV7-6 . TGTGCCAGCAGCCAGAGGCCGATGAGCCCCAATGAGCAGTTCTTC CASSQRPMSPNEQFF
TRBJ1-5 . TRBV5-4 . TGTGCCAGCAGCTTGTACAGCAGCAATCAGCCCCAGCATTTT CASSLYSSNQPQHF
TRBJ2-3 once TRBV7-6 TRBD2 TGTGCCAGCAGCTTAGGATCGGCGGGGAGGGGTACTGCCGATACGCAGTATTTT CASSLGSAGRGTADTQYF
TRBJ1-1 . TRBV14 . TGTGCCAGCAACGAACAGGTCATGAACACTGAAGCTTTCTTT CASNEQVMNTEAFF
TRBJ2-7 . TRBV28 TRBD2 TGTGCCAGCAACCCTAGCGGGAGTACCTACGAGCAGTACTTC CASNPSGSTYEQYF
TRBJ2-1 few TRBV14 . TGTGCCAGCAGCCAAAATGGGGACGGGACCAGGGAGAAGCAGTTCTTC CASSQNGDGTREKQFF
TRBJ2-3 . TRBV6-4 . TGTGCCAGCAGCCGGGACCACCCAGATACGCAGTATTTT CASSRDHPDTQYF
TRBJ1-3 . TRBV5-1 . TGCGCCAGCAGCTTGGCCGGTGTCTCTGGAAACACCATATATTTT CASSLAGVSGNTIYF
TRBJ2-1 few TRBV2 TRBD2 TGTGCCACCACCGGGACTAACTACAATGAGCAGTTCTTC CATTGTNYNEQFF
TRBJ2-5 . TRBV6-1 . TGTGCCAGCAGTGAAGCTGGTAACCCCCTGGGGACCCAGTACTTC CASSEAGNPLGTQYF
TRBJ2-7 . TRBV2 . TGTGCCAGCAGTGAGGGGACCCTGCCCTCCTACGAGCAGTACTTC CASSEGTLPSYEQYF
TRBJ2-7 . TRBV18 . TGTGCCAGCTCACCATTGAAGGGGTACGAGCAGTACTTC CASSPLKGYEQYF
TRBJ2-7 . TRBV30 . TGTGCCTGGGAAAACAGGGCTAACTACGAGCAGTACTTC CAWENRANYEQYF
TRBJ2-1 . TRBV18 . TGTGCCAGCTCACCATCGGGGGGCGATCGAAGCTCCTACAATGAGCAGTTCTTC CASSPSGGDRSSYNEQFF
TRBJ2-2 . TRBV5-1 . TGCGCCAGCAGAGGGGGGCCCGACACCGGGGAGCTGTTTTTT CASRGGPDTGELFF
TRBJ2-3 . TRBV5-1 . TGCGCCAGCAGTTTTGGTAACCCGGGCACAGATACGCAGTATTTT CASSFGNPGTDTQYF
TRBJ2-1 many TRBV14 TRBD1 TGTGCCAGCAGCCAGTCCACAGGGGGTGTAGGGCACAATGAGCAGTTCTTC CASSQSTGGVGHNEQFF
TRBJ2-3 . TRBV19 . TGTGCCAGTAGTGGGTTAGGGGATACGCAGTATTTT CASSGLGDTQYF
TRBJ1-1 once TRBV5-4 . TGTGCCAGCAGCTTGGGAAGGGATGACACTGAAGCTTTCTTT CASSLGRDDTEAFF
TRBJ2-5 . TRBV29-1 TRBD1 TGCAGCGTTGCAGGGGGAGAGACCCAGTACTTC CSVAGGETQYF
TRBJ2-7 once TRBV30 . TGTGCCTGGAGAGGTAGCTACGAGCAGTACTTC CAWRGSYEQYF
TRBJ2-1 . TRBV14 . TGTGCCAGCACCTCGGGGCTGAAGAACTCCGAGCAGTTCTTC CASTSGLKNSEQFF
TRBJ1-2 . TRBV20-1 . TGCAGTGCTAGAGCTGGGACGGTAGGGATCTTC CSARAGTVGIF
TRBJ2-5 once TRBV9 TRBD2 TGTGCCAGCAACCTAGCGGGGGGGCCACGGGAGACCCAGTACTTC CASNLAGGPRETQYF
TRBJ2-7 once TRBV28 . TGTGCCAGCAGCTCCGGGACACGGACCTACGAGCAGTACTTC CASSSGTRTYEQYF
TRBJ2-1 few TRBV2 TRBD1 TGTGCCAGCAGTGAACGGACAGGGGGGGAGAATGAGCAGTTCTTC CASSERTGGENEQFF
TRBJ1-4 . TRBV5-6 . TGTGCCAGCAGCTTGTCGGCGCGCCTGAGGTCAACTAATGAAAAACTGTTTTTT CASSLSARLRSTNEKLFF
TRBJ1-1 . TRBV25-1 . TGTGCCAGCAGTCTGTGTAGAGGGAGGAAGGACTATACTGAAGCTTTCTTT CASSLCRGRKDYTEAFF
TRBJ1-4 . TRBV2 TRBD1 TGTGCCAGCAGTGAACGGGACAGCTCCCGATATGAAAAACTGTTTTTT CASSERDSSRYEKLFF
TRBJ1-3 . TRBV4-1 . TGCGCCAGCAGCCAGTCAGCGGTTCCCTCTGGAAACACCATATATTTT CASSQSAVPSGNTIYF
TRBJ2-1 . TRBV5-1 . TGCGCCAGCAGCTTGGACCCGGGACCTAATGAGCAGTTCTTC CASSLDPGPNEQFF
TRBJ2-1 . TRBV5-4 . TGTGCCAGCAGCCAAACAGGCGGTGAGCAGTTCTTC CASSQTGGEQFF